Following are 32 T cell receptor beta chains from one sample sequenced in a study of OX40 agonist ivuxolimab in advanced cancers. Sequencing was performed with immunoSEQ multiplex PCR; in TCRdb, only in-frame clones are kept and a portion is missing. The data show some 60,000 clones, approximately 94% seen once. This material consisted of CD4+ or CD8+ T cells sorted from blood, taken in a trial of the OX40 agonist ivuxolimab. Every receptor here comes from an adult with an advanced solid tumor such as melanoma, head and neck, liver or kidney cancer.

The chain is built from TRBV2 and TRBJ1-4; no clear D. V lost 10 bases and J lost 3, with 15 bases in between. Germline lookup yields CDR1 SNHLY and CDR2 FYNNEI. The CDR3 is 14 residues long. The CDR3 sequence is CATQAVASNEKLFF. The CDR3 nucleotides read TGTGCCACCCAGGCGGTGGCGTCTAATGAAAAACTGTTTTTT.

This chain uses TRBV7-2 with TRBJ1-4; possibly TRBD1 for D (5 bases). The CDR3 is made up of 13 amino acids. Germline lookup yields CDR1 SGHTA and CDR2 FQGNSA. V was pared by 8 bases and J by 5 bases, with 12 bases between. The CDR3 DNA reads as TGTGCCAGCCGGGACCGAACCAATGAAAAACTGTTTTTT. Amino acids: CASRDRTNEKLFF.

The rearrangement links TRBV19 to TRBJ2-5; TRBD1 matches 8 bases. This CDR3 contains 18 residues. V lost 0 bases, J lost 4 bases, and 13 bases stayed unmatched. Germline V gives CDR1 LNHDA, CDR2 SQIVND (reference sequence). The CDR3 DNA is TGTGCCAGTAGTATAGATCTGAGAGCAGGGGGCTCCTTAGAGACCCAGTACTTC. It is translated as CASSIDLRAGGSLETQYF.

The J gene is TRBJ2-7, the V gene TRBV15, with 8 bases that match TRBD2. This CDR3 contains 14 residues. V trimming: 5 bases; J trimming: 0 bases; junction bases outside the gene matches: 3. Germline CDR1 reads LNHNV; CDR2 reads YYDKDF (reference sequence). The CDR3 DNA reads TGTGCCACCAGCCCAAGCGGGAGCTCCTACGAGCAGTACTTC. This gives the protein CATSPSGSSYEQYF.

The chain is built from TRBV7-9 and TRBJ2-7; D assignment may be TRBD1 or TRBD2 (6 bases each). The CDR3 totals 16 residues. Per the germline V gene, CDR1 is SEHNR and CDR2 is FQNEAQ (reference sequence). Trimming removed 1 base at V and 0 bases at J, with 13 bases between. CDR3 amino acids: CASSLGRGAYSYEQYF. The CDR3 DNA sequence: TGTGCCAGCAGCTTAGGGAGGGGGGCGTACTCCTACGAGCAGTACTTC.

This rearrangement joins TRBV7-6 to TRBJ1-5; no reliable D call. Germline V CDR1 and CDR2: SGHVS, FNYEAQ. Trimming removed 5 bases from V and 4 bases from J, with 30 bases in between. CDR3 length equals 20 residues. The CDR3 here is CASSQYPRWREGLTNQPQHF. CDR3 in DNA: TGTGCCAGCAGCCAATACCCCAGGTGGAGGGAGGGATTAACTAATCAGCCCCAGCATTTT.

This sequence joins TRBV5-4 and TRBJ1-2; 8 bases are a match to TRBD1. CDR3 length: 13 amino acids. After removal of 0 bases from V and 5 bases from J, the junction contained 0 bases not matched to a gene. The V gene's germline CDR1 is SGHNT and CDR2 YYREEE (reference sequence). CDR3 region: CASSLGTGYGYTF. The CDR3 DNA follows: TGTGCCAGCAGCTTGGGGACAGGGTATGGCTACACCTTC.

This chain connects TRBV7-9 to TRBJ2-7; D gene unclear. From germline, CDR1 is SEHNR and CDR2 FQNEAQ (reference sequence). The CDR3 contains 11 residues. Trimming cost V 5 bases and J 0 bases, with 2 bases left between them. CDR3 protein: CASSPSYEQYF. For the CDR3, the DNA is TGTGCCAGCAGCCCCTCCTACGAGCAGTACTTC.

This sequence joins TRBV15 and TRBJ1-5; maybe TRBD1 (5 bases). Trimming removed 4 bases at V and 0 bases at J, with 10 bases between. CDR1 is LNHNV and CDR2 is YYDKDF in the germline V gene (reference sequence). The CDR3 has 15 residues. Written as DNA, the CDR3 is TGTGCCACCAGCAATAGGGGTTATAGCAATCAGCCCCAGCATTTT. Translating it yields CATSNRGYSNQPQHF.

J is TRBJ2-3 and V is TRBV5-6; 8 bases fit TRBD1. The CDR3 spans 13 residues. The ends lost 6 bases at V and 6 bases at J; junction bases unmatched: 6. Germline V gene lookup returns CDR1 SGHDT and CDR2 YYEEEE. As DNA, the CDR3 is TGTGCCAGCAACAACAGGGGGGCCGATACGCAGTATTTT. Its translation: CASNNRGADTQYF.

The J gene is TRBJ2-1, the V gene TRBV7-9, with 9 nucleotides matching TRBD2. The CDR3 has 13 residues. V trimming: 9 bases; J trimming: 7 bases; junction bases outside the gene matches: 7. From germline, CDR1 is SEHNR and CDR2 FQNEAQ (reference sequence). The CDR3 spells CASKGTSMNEQFF. The CDR3 DNA reads as TGTGCCAGTAAAGGGACTAGCATGAATGAGCAGTTCTTC.

The V gene is TRBV19, the J gene TRBJ2-7; 7 bases are shared with TRBD1. This CDR3 region has 13 residues. The germline V gene encodes CDR1 LNHDA and CDR2 SQIVND (reference sequence). Germline trimming cut 5 bases from V and 3 bases from J; bases unmatched to any gene: 4. In DNA form, the CDR3 reads TGTGCCAGTAGTGTTAGACAGGGCTACGAGCAGTACTTC. It codes for CASSVRQGYEQYF.

This rearrangement joins TRBV5-6 to TRBJ1-1, with TRBD1 matching 10 bases. V lost 8 bases to trimming and J lost 4 bases; unmatched junction nucleotides: 2. The CDR3 is 12 residues long. Per germline, CDR1 SGHDT and CDR2 YYEEEE. Written as DNA, the CDR3 is TGTGCCAGTGGGACAGGGGTCACTGAAGCTTTCTTT. Its protein is CASGTGVTEAFF.

The chain is built from TRBV13 and TRBJ1-5; 11 bases are shared with TRBD1. Germline values: CDR1 PRHDT, CDR2 FYEKMQ (reference sequence). This CDR3 comprises 16 residues. Trimming cost V 5 bases and J 1 base; bases outside gene matches: 4. In DNA form, the CDR3 reads TGTGCCAGCAGCGAGGGACAGGGGGGAAGCAATCAGCCCCAGCATTTT. Translating it yields CASSEGQGGSNQPQHF.

V is TRBV7-8 and J is TRBJ2-1; D ambiguous. The CDR3 covers 12 residues. CDR1 SGHVS and CDR2 FQNEAQ come from the germline V gene. V gave up 5 bases and J gave up 9 bases, with 11 bases separating them. Here the CDR3 DNA reads TGTGCCAGCAGCCCCCAAAAGATTGAGCAGTTCTTC. It translates to CASSPQKIEQFF.

This chain connects TRBV7-2 to TRBJ2-1; D may be TRBD1 or TRBD2 (5 bases each). This CDR3 has 16 amino acids. Looked up from germline, CDR1 is SGHTA and CDR2 is FQGNSA. V dropped 0 bases and J dropped 8 bases, with 17 bases sitting between them. CDR3 loop: CASSLATGPRLDEQFF. As DNA, the CDR3 is TGTGCCAGCAGCTTAGCGACGGGACCTAGGTTGGATGAGCAGTTCTTC.

J is TRBJ2-1 and V is TRBV7-2, with TRBD2 identical over 10 bases. The germline CDR1 and CDR2 sequences are SGHTA and FQGNSA. V lost 5 bases and J lost 6; bases outside the gene matches: 10. The CDR3 totals 16 residues. Written as DNA, the CDR3 is TGTGCCAGCAGCAAGATGTCCGGGACTAGCGTCAATGAGCAGTTCTTC. Amino acid sequence: CASSKMSGTSVNEQFF.

The gene calls are TRBV28 and TRBJ2-7, with D possibly matching TRBD2 (5 bases). Germline values: CDR1 MDHEN, CDR2 SYDVKM. The germline V and J ends were trimmed by 4 bases and 2 bases, with 18 bases remaining between them. The CDR3 loop spans 16 amino acids. CDR3 residues: CASSSRTWELTYEQYF. In nucleotides, the CDR3 is TGTGCCAGCAGTTCCCGGACGTGGGAGTTAACCTACGAGCAGTACTTC.

This chain joins TRBV5-1 and TRBJ2-1; D call uncertain. Germline V gene sequence: CDR1 SGHRS, CDR2 YFSETQ. This CDR3 has 16 amino acids. V was pared by 10 bases and J by 2 bases, with 22 bases between. CDR3 sequence (DNA): TGCGCCTCCCGTGATGGGGTCCAAGGAACCTACAATGAGCAGTTCTTC. Its protein product is CASRDGVQGTYNEQFF.

The chain recombines TRBV7-9 with TRBJ2-7; 14 nucleotides line up with TRBD2. CDR1 and CDR2 (germline): SEHNR, FQNEAQ (reference sequence). The CDR3 spans 15 residues. Unmatched junction bases numbered 7, after V lost 5 bases and J lost 7 bases. The CDR3 here is CASSLTSGRALEQYF. DNA for the CDR3: TGTGCCAGCAGCCTGACTAGCGGGAGGGCCCTTGAGCAGTACTTC.

The gene calls are TRBV9 and TRBJ2-3, with D perhaps being TRBD1 or TRBD2 (6 bases each). Deletions cut 0 bases from V and 0 bases from J, with 17 bases between. CDR1 SGDLS and CDR2 YYNGEE come from the germline V gene. The CDR3 is made up of 18 amino acids. CDR3 residues: CASSVAGAQLSSTDTQYF. The CDR3 DNA reads as TGTGCCAGCAGCGTAGCGGGGGCCCAGCTATCTAGCACAGATACGCAGTATTTT.

The chain couples TRBV7-2 to TRBJ2-1; 10 positions match TRBD2. V was pared by 2 bases and J by 2 bases, with 9 bases of the junction left unmatched. Germline V gene data show CDR1 as SGHTA and CDR2 as FQGNSA. The CDR3 is made up of 18 amino acids. DNA of the CDR3: TGTGCCAGCAGCTTATGGTTCGGGACTAGCGATACCTACAATGAGCAGTTCTTC. Translation gives CASSLWFGTSDTYNEQFF.

This CDR3 reads CASSWGGYEQYF. The CDR3 region has the DNA TGCGCCAGCAGCTGGGGTGGCTACGAGCAGTACTTC. V and J are TRBV5-1 and TRBJ2-7, with D uncertain. CDR3 size: 12 residues. Germline loops: CDR1 SGHRS, CDR2 YFSETQ. Trimming took off 3 bases at V and 3 bases at J, with 7 bases between the two ends.

V gene TRBV28 combines with J gene TRBJ2-7; D remains ambiguous. In germline, CDR1 is MDHEN, CDR2 SYDVKM. This CDR3 spans 14 amino acids. V shed 3 bases and J shed 0 bases, with 9 bases lying between them. This CDR3 is CASSFPLRSYEQYF. For the CDR3, the DNA is TGTGCCAGCAGTTTCCCCCTCCGCTCCTACGAGCAGTACTTC.

The chain joins TRBV6-5 to TRBJ2-7; 7 bases map to TRBD1. The CDR3 loop spans 15 amino acids. Trimming cost V 6 bases and J 3 bases; bases outside gene matches: 11. CDR1 is MNHEY, CDR2 SVGAGI, per germline. The CDR3 sequence is CASRGDSRKNYEQYF. Here the CDR3 DNA reads TGTGCCAGCAGAGGGGACAGCCGAAAGAACTACGAGCAGTACTTC.

The V and J genes are TRBV7-8 and TRBJ2-2; D may match TRBD1 or TRBD2 (5 bases each). This CDR3 contains 21 residues. In germline, CDR1 is SGHVS, CDR2 FQNEAQ. Trimming pared 0 bases from V and 7 bases from J, leaving 30 bases between. CDR3 sequence (DNA): TGTGCCAGCAGCTTAGCACTTGCCCGGGGCACGAACCTATGGATGGACGGGGAGCTGTTTTTT. Protein product: CASSLALARGTNLWMDGELFF. Full variable domain (remainder filled in from reference TRBV7-8 and TRBJ2-2): GAGVSQSPRYKVAKRGQDVALRCDPISGHVSLFWYQQALGQGPEFLTYFQNEAQLDKSGLPSDRFFAERPEGSVSTLKIQRTQQEDSAVYLCASSLALARGTNLWMDGELFFGEGSRLTVL.

The chain has TRBV6-6 and TRBJ1-2; D is unclear. The CDR3 sequence is 15 residues long. Per the germline V gene, CDR1 is MNHNY and CDR2 is SVGAGI (reference sequence). Trimming removed 9 bases at V and 2 bases at J, with 19 bases between. The CDR3 spells CASLVYKTRNYGYTF. CDR3 DNA sequence: TGTGCCAGTTTAGTATATAAGACCCGAAACTATGGCTACACCTTC.

The chain joins TRBV11-2 to TRBJ1-4, with D hard to call. Germline V gene sequence: CDR1 SGHAT, CDR2 FQNNGV. CDR3 length equals 17 residues. Trimming left V 2 bases short and J 0 bases short, with 13 bases between. CDR3 bases: TGTGCCAGCAGCTTATCCTACGACTGGTCAACTAATGAAAAACTGTTTTTT. This sequence encodes CASSLSYDWSTNEKLFF.

The table lists this clone with a few counts. The chain employs TRBV27 and TRBJ1-2, with a tentative D call TRBD1 (5 bases). Germline lookup yields CDR1 MNHEY and CDR2 SMNVEV (reference sequence). The V end lost 6 bases, the J end lost 3 bases, and 8 bases lay between the germline ends. CDR3 length: 12 amino acids. In DNA, the CDR3 is TGTGCCAGCAGAGGGGATCACTATGGCTACACCTTC. It is translated as CASRGDHYGYTF.

The J gene is TRBJ2-1, the V gene TRBV4-3, with 13 bases aligning to TRBD2. This CDR3 has 22 residues. CDR1 and CDR2 from the germline V gene are LGHNA and YSLEER. With 1 base clipped from V and 0 bases from J, the junction kept 15 bases outside the gene matches. CDR3 bases: TGCGCCAGCAGCCAAGTTTCCCCCGCCGGGACTAGCGGGGTTAACTCCTACAATGAGCAGTTCTTC. Translation gives CASSQVSPAGTSGVNSYNEQFF.

V usage is TRBV19 and J usage is TRBJ2-7, with D possibly being TRBD1 (5 bases). Germline V lookup: CDR1 LNHDA, CDR2 SQIVND (reference sequence). The CDR3 runs to 14 residues. V lost 0 bases to trimming and J lost 3 bases, with 9 bases between them. The chain's CDR3 is CASSIEAGRYEQYF. CDR3 bases: TGTGCCAGTAGTATAGAGGCAGGGCGCTACGAGCAGTACTTC. Full variable domain (remainder filled in from reference TRBV19 and TRBJ2-7): DGGITQSPKYLFRKEGQNVTLSCEQNLNHDAMYWYRQDPGQGLRLIYYSQIVNDFQKGDIAEGYSVSREKKESFPLTVTSAQKNPTAFYLCASSIEAGRYEQYFGPGTRLTVT.

In this sample, this clone turned up a few times. Here the CDR3 reads CASSDRATGGELFF. In DNA, the CDR3 is TGTGCCAGCAGCGACAGGGCTACAGGCGGGGAGCTGTTTTTT. The chain has TRBV9 and TRBJ2-2; possibly TRBD1 for D (6 bases). V was cut by 3 bases and J by 7 bases, with 13 bases left in between. The length of the CDR3 is 14 residues. In germline, CDR1 is SGDLS, CDR2 YYNGEE.